The 17 T cell receptor beta chains listed next were all sequenced from one sample in a study of blood T cell repertoires in COVID-19. Profiling relied on immunoSEQ multiplex PCR, and the TCRdb table lists in-frame clones only, not all of them. This sample has a few hundred thousand clones; over 75% occur once, and the top ten carry approximately 2%. The sample was PBMCs or T cells enriched from blood (not recorded which). All receptors come from a woman in her forties who had recovered from COVID-19.

This sequence joins TRBV7-2 and TRBJ2-1; 7 bases line up with TRBD1. The CDR3 loop spans 15 amino acids. With 5 bases clipped from V and 8 bases from J, the junction kept 12 bases outside the gene matches. Per germline, CDR1 SGHTA and CDR2 FQGNSA. The CDR3 spells CASSPPGGMFYEQFF. The CDR3 region has the DNA TGTGCCAGCAGCCCGCCAGGGGGTATGTTCTATGAGCAGTTCTTC.

The chain recombines TRBV7-8 with TRBJ2-7, with 7 bases identical to TRBD1. V lost 4 bases and J lost 0; bases outside the gene matches: 12. From germline, CDR1 is SGHVS and CDR2 FQNEAQ. CDR3 length: 17 amino acids. The CDR3 loop reads CASSSIAGTASSYEQYF. The CDR3, as DNA: TGTGCCAGCAGCTCGATCGCCGGGACAGCGAGCTCCTACGAGCAGTACTTC.

This chain links TRBV4-3 with TRBJ1-1; D remains ambiguous. Germline V gene data show CDR1 as LGHNA and CDR2 as YSLEER. This CDR3 has 14 residues. Trimming took off 1 base at V and 2 bases at J, with 8 bases between the two ends. The CDR3 here is CASSQVVRNTEAFF. In DNA, the CDR3 is TGCGCCAGCAGCCAAGTGGTGAGAAACACTGAAGCTTTCTTT.

The chain has TRBV18 and TRBJ1-6, with D tentatively TRBD1 (6 bases). The CDR3 extends over 15 amino acids. The germline V and J ends were trimmed by 4 bases and 7 bases, with 14 bases remaining between them. The germline V gene encodes CDR1 KGHSH and CDR2 LQKENI. The DNA for the CDR3 is TGTGCCAGCTCACTGGCCTACAGGGACAATTCACCCCTCCACTTT. Encoded protein: CASSLAYRDNSPLHF.

The gene calls are TRBV11-2 and TRBJ1-2; maybe TRBD1 (6 bases). Trimming took 4 bases from V and 4 from J, leaving 13 bases between them. Germline CDR1 is SGHAT and CDR2 is FQNNGV. This CDR3 has 14 amino acids. The CDR3 region has the DNA TGTGCCAGCAGCTCCTACCTAGGGGGCTATGGCTACACCTTC. It codes for CASSSYLGGYGYTF.

DNA for the CDR3: TGTGCCAGCAGAGATTCGGGGGGCGGCAGAGAGACCCAGTACTTC. Translating it yields CASRDSGGGRETQYF. V is TRBV27 and J is TRBJ2-5; the D gene is possibly TRBD2 (7 bases). The CDR3 length is 15 residues. The germline gives CDR1 MNHEY, CDR2 SMNVEV (reference sequence). With 6 bases removed from V and 4 bases from J, the gap between germline ends came to 18 bases.

Details on this clone: Other nucleotide sequences in the sample specify the same CDR3. V and J are TRBV3-1 (or the pseudogene TRBV3-2) and TRBJ1-2, with D possibly being TRBD1 (5 bases). The CDR3 covers 13 residues. V gave up 3 bases and J gave up 1 base, with 6 bases separating them. The germline gives CDR1 LGHDT, CDR2 YNNKEL (reference sequence). The CDR3 sequence: CASSHRGNYGYTF. CDR3 DNA sequence: TGTGCCAGCAGCCATAGGGGTAACTATGGCTACACCTTC.

The chain recombines TRBV11-2 with TRBJ1-5; weak D call: TRBD1 (5 bases). Germline CDR1 reads SGHAT; CDR2 reads FQNNGV. V lost 5 bases, J lost 0 bases, and 17 bases lay in between. The CDR3 is made up of 17 amino acids. The CDR3 reads CASSRGAGIFSNQPQHF. The CDR3 DNA reads TGTGCCAGCAGCCGCGGGGCAGGGATCTTTAGCAATCAGCCCCAGCATTTT.

The gene calls are TRBV30 and TRBJ1-5; no clear D gene. Per the germline V gene, CDR1 is GTSNPN and CDR2 is SVGIG (reference sequence). The CDR3 runs 16 residues. Trimming shortened V by 4 bases and J by 1 base, and 17 bases separated the two germline ends. This CDR3 is CAWNFGGRGSNQPQHF. CDR3 nucleotide sequence: TGTGCCTGGAATTTCGGTGGAAGAGGGAGCAATCAGCCCCAGCATTTT.

The CDR3 reads CSVEDWRDTHNEQFF. In DNA, the CDR3 is TGCAGCGTTGAAGATTGGCGGGATACCCACAATGAGCAGTTCTTC. The J gene is TRBJ2-1, the V gene TRBV29-1, with D maybe TRBD2 (6 bases). V lost 0 bases to trimming and J lost 5 bases, with 14 bases between them. The CDR3 totals 15 residues. Per germline, CDR1 SQVTM and CDR2 ANQGSEA.

The J gene is TRBJ2-6, the V gene TRBV5-6; D unresolved. Trimming stripped 4 bases from V and 0 bases from J, with 2 bases between. In germline, CDR1 is SGHDT, CDR2 YYEEEE. The CDR3 runs to 13 residues. Here the CDR3 reads CASSLSGANVLTF. In DNA form, the CDR3 reads TGTGCCAGCAGCCTCTCTGGGGCCAACGTCCTGACTTTC.

Notes on this clone: Other nucleotide sequences from this sample produce the same CDR3. The chain couples TRBV5-1 to TRBJ2-1, with 11 bases lining up with TRBD2. V was clipped by 7 bases and J by 4 bases; unmatched bases: 1. The CDR3 is 13 residues long. In germline, CDR1 is SGHRS, CDR2 YFSETQ. The DNA of the CDR3 is TGCGCCAGCCGACTAGCGGGATACAATGAGCAGTTCTTC. Protein sequence: CASRLAGYNEQFF.

This rearrangement joins TRBV30 to TRBJ2-1; D perhaps matches TRBD2 (5 bases). Trimming cost V 1 base and J 12 bases, with 10 bases left between them. The CDR3 extends over 11 amino acids. Per the germline V gene, CDR1 is GTSNPN and CDR2 is SVGIG (reference sequence). The chain's CDR3 is CAWSGRDLQFF. The CDR3 bases are TGTGCCTGGAGTGGCCGGGATCTGCAGTTCTTC.

This clone was picked up a small number of times. The rearrangement links TRBV19 to TRBJ1-4, with D possibly TRBD1 on 5 matching bases. Germline lookup yields CDR1 LNHDA and CDR2 SQIVND (reference sequence). The CDR3 has 14 residues. Trimming shortened V by 9 bases and J by 7 bases, and 18 bases separated the two germline ends. The DNA of the CDR3 is TGTGCCAGCTCCTGGACCTCGGGGGGTGAAAAACTGTTTTTT. Protein sequence: CASSWTSGGEKLFF.

The V and J genes are TRBV24-1 and TRBJ1-1; D is perhaps TRBD1 (5 bases). CDR3 size: 13 residues. Trimming pared 1 base from V and 5 bases from J, leaving 7 bases between. Germline V gene lookup returns CDR1 KGHDR and CDR2 SFDVKD. The CDR3 nucleotides are TGTGCCACCAGTGATTTTGGGGGGACTGAAGCTTTCTTT. Protein sequence: CATSDFGGTEAFF.

In DNA, the CDR3 is TGCGCCAGCAGCCAAGTACGGGGGATCGACAGCAGATACTACAATGAGCAGTTCTTC. Its translation is CASSQVRGIDSRYYNEQFF. The chain combines TRBV4-3 with TRBJ2-1; TRBD2 might be the D (6 bases). The CDR3 covers 19 residues. V lost 1 base and J 3 bases, leaving 22 bases between the germline ends. Germline V gene lookup returns CDR1 LGHNA and CDR2 YSLEER.

The chain joins TRBV7-9 to TRBJ1-2; possible D gene TRBD1, 6 bases. CDR3 length: 15 residues. CDR1 and CDR2 from the germline V gene are SEHNR and FQNEAQ (reference sequence). V was clipped by 1 base and J by 3 bases, with 12 bases between them. The CDR3 protein is CASSLGDTSDYGYTF. Here the CDR3 DNA reads TGTGCCAGCAGCTTAGGGGACACCTCCGACTATGGCTACACCTTC.